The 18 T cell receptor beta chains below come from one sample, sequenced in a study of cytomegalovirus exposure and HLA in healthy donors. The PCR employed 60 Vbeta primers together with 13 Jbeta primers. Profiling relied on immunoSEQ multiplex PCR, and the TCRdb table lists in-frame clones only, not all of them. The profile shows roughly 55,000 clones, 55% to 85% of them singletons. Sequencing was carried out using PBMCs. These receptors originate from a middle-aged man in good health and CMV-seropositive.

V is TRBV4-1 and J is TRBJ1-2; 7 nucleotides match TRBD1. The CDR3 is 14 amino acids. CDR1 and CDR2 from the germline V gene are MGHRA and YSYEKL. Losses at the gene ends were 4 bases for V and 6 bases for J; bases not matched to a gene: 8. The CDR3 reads CASSPRDRVHGYTF. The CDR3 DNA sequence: TGCGCCAGCAGCCCCCGTGACAGGGTCCATGGCTACACCTTC.

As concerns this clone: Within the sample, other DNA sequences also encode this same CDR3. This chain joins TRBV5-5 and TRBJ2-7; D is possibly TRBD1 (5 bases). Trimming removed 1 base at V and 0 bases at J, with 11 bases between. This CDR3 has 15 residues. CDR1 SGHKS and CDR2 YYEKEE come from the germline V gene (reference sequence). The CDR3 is CASSLTGLSSYEQYF. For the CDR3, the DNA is TGTGCCAGCAGCTTGACAGGCCTGAGCTCCTACGAGCAGTACTTC.

The CDR3 loop reads CASSYFGGQPQHF. CDR3 coding DNA: TGTGCCAGCAGTTACTTTGGGGGCCAGCCCCAGCATTTT. The chain combines TRBV6-5 with TRBJ1-5, with TRBD1 as a possible D gene (6 bases). V dropped 1 base and J dropped 7 bases, with 8 bases sitting between them. The CDR3 is 13 amino acids. Germline V gene lookup returns CDR1 MNHEY and CDR2 SVGAGI.

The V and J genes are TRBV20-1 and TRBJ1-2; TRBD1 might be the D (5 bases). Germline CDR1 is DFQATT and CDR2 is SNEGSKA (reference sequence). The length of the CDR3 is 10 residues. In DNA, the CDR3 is TGCAGGGGGGGTAGCTATGGCTACACCTTC. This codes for CRGGSYGYTF.

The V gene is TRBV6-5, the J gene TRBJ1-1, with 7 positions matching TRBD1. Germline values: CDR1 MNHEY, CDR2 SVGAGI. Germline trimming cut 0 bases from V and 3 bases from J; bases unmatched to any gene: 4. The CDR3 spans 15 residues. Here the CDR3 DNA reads TGTGCCAGCAGTTACTCGTCGAGGGGGCACACTGAAGCTTTCTTT. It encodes CASSYSSRGHTEAFF.

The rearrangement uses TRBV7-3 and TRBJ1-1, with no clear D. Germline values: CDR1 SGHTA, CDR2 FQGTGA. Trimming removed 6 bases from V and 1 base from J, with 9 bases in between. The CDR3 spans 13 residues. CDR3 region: CASRVGENTEAFF. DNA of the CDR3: TGTGCCAGCAGGGTCGGGGAGAACACTGAAGCTTTCTTT.

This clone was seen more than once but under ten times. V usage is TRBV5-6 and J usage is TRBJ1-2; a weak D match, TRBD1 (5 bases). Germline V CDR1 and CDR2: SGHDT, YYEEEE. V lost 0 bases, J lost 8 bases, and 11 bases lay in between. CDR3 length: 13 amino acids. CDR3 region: CASSLGRGSGYTF. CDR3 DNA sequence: TGTGCCAGCAGCTTGGGGCGGGGCTCGGGCTACACCTTC.

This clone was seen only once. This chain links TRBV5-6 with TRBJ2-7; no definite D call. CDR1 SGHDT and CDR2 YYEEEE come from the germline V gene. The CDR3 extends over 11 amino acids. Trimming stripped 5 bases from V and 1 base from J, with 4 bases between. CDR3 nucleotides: TGTGCCAGCAGTTATTCCTACGAGCAGTACTTC. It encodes CASSYSYEQYF.

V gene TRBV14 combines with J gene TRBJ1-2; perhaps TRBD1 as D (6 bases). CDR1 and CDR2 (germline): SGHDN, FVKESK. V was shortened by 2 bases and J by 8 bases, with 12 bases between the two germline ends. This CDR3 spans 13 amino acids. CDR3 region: CASSQQRTDGYTF. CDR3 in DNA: TGTGCCAGCAGCCAACAGCGGACAGACGGCTACACCTTC.

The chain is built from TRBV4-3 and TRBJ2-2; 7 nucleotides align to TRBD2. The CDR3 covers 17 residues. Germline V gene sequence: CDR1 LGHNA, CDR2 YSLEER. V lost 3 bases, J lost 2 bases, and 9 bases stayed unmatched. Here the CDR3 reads CASSQGPASGNTGELFF. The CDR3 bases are TGCGCCAGCAGCCAGGGACCGGCTAGCGGAAACACCGGGGAGCTGTTTTTT.

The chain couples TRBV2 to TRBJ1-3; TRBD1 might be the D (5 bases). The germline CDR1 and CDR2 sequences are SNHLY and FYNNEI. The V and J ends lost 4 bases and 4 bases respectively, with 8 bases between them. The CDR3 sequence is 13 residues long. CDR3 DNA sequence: TGTGCCAGCAGTGGACAGAGCGGAAACACCATATATTTT. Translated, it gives CASSGQSGNTIYF.

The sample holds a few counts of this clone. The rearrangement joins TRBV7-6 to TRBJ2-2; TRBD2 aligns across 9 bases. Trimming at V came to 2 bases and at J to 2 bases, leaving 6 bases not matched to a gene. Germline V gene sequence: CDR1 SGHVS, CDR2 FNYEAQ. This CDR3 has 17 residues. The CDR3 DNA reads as TGTGCCAGCAGCTTACTAGCGGGGACGACCAACACCGGGGAGCTGTTTTTT. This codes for CASSLLAGTTNTGELFF.

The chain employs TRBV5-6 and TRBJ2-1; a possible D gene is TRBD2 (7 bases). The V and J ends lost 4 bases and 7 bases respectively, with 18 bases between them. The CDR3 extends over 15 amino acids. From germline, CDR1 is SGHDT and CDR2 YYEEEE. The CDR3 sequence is CASSLGGGLPNEQFF. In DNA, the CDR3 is TGTGCCAGCAGCCTAGGGGGGGGTTTACCAAATGAGCAGTTCTTC.

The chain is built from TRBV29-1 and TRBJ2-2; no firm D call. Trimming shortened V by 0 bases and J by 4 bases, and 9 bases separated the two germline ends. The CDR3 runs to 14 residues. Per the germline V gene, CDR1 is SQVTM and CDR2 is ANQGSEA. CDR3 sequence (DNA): TGCAGCGTTGAAGATCTTCCGGGCACCGGGGAGCTGTTTTTT. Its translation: CSVEDLPGTGELFF.

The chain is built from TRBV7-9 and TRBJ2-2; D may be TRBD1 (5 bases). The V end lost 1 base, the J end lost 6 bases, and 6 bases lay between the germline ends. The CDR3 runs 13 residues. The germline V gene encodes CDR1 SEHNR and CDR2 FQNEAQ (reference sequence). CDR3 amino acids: CASSLVGAGELFF. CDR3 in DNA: TGTGCCAGCAGCTTAGTAGGGGCCGGGGAGCTGTTTTTT.

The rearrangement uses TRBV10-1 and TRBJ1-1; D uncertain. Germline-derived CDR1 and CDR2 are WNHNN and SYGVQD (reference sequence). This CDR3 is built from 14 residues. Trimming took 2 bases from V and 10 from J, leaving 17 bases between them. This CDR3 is CASSEGSSAVVAFF. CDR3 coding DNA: TGCGCCAGCAGTGAGGGCAGTTCAGCGGTGGTAGCTTTCTTT.

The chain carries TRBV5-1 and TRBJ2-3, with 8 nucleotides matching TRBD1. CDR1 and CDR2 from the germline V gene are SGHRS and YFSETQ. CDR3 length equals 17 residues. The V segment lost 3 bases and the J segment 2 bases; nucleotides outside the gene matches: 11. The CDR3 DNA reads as TGCGCCAGCAGCTACCCCCAAGGACAGGGACACACAGATACGCAGTATTTT. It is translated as CASSYPQGQGHTDTQYF.

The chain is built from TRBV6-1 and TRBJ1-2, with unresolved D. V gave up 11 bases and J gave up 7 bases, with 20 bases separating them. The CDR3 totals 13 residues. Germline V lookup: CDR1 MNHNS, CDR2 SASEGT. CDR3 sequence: CASLTHLRSGYTF. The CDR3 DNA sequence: TGTGCCTCCCTTACCCACCTGAGGTCTGGCTACACCTTC.